The T cell receptor (beta chain) under discussion was sequenced for a study of T cell clonotyping in hematopoietic cell transplantation. Study outcomes and limitations: Without cell sorting, CD4 versus CD8 contributions remain unresolved. Broader posttransplant TCR repertoire diversity was predicted by graft donor and pretransplant recipient Inverse Simpson Index values. After transplant, recipient diversity fell while pathologically expanded clonotypes grew through day 180.

CDR1 and CDR2 from the germline V gene are SGDLS and YYNGEE. This CDR3 spans 16 amino acids. J lost 1 base, V lost 3 bases, and 7 bases had no gene match. Sequencing used immunoSEQ multiplex PCR; TCRdb keeps in-frame clones, though not all of them. The repertoire includes more than 9,000 clones, around 86% of them detected once, and 14% to 15% sits in the top ten. Of note for this clone: Its matching antigen is unknown.

The time point denotes: recipient sample about 28 days before transplant, after cytoreduction. The specimen was peripheral blood mononuclear cells, collected before stem cell transplant. This sequence originates from a woman aged 45-59 years with chronic myeloid leukemia. Some clones in this sample may be carry-over from other donors' samples. V and J are TRBV9 and TRBJ1-2; TRBD1 aligns across 9 bases. CDR3 loop: CASSDPGQGINYGYTF. CDR3 coding DNA: TGTGCCAGCAGCGACCCGGGACAGGGAATTAACTATGGCTACACCTTC. Full variable domain (missing parts from reference TRBV9 and TRBJ1-2): DSGVTQTPKHLITATGQRVTLRCSPRSGDLSVYWYQQSLDQGLQFLIQYYNGEERAKGNILERFSAQQFPDLHSELNLSSLELGDSALYFCASSDPGQGINYGYTFGSGTRLTVV.